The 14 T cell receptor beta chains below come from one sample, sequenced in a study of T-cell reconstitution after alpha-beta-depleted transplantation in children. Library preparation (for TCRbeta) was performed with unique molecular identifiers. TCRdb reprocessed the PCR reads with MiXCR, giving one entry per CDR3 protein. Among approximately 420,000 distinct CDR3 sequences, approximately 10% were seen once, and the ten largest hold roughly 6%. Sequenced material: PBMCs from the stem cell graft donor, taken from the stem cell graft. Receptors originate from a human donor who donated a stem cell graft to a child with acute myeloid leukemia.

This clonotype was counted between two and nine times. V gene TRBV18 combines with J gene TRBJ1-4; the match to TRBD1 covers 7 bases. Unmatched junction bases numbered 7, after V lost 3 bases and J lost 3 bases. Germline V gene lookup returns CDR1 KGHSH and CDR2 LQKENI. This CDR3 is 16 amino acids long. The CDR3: CASSPQTGTANEKLFF. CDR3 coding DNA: TGTGCCAGCTCACCCCAAACCGGGACAGCTAATGAAAAACTGTTTTTT.

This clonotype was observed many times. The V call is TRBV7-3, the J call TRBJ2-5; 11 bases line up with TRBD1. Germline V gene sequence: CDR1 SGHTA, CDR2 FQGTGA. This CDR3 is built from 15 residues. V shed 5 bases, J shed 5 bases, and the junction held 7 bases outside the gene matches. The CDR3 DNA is TGTGCCAGCAGCCCCGGACAGGGGGCTTTTGAGACCCAGTACTTC. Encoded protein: CASSPGQGAFETQYF.

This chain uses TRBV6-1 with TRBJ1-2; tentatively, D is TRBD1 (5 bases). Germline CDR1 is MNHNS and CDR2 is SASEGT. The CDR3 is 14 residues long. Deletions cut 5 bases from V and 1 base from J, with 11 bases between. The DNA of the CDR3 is TGTGCCAGCAGTCCAGTGACAGATAACTATGGCTACACCTTC. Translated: CASSPVTDNYGYTF.

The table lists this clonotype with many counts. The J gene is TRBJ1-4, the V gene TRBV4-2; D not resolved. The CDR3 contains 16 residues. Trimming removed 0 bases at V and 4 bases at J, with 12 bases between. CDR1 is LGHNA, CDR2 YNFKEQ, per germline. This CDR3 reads CASSQDGLNFNEKLFF. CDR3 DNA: TGTGCCAGCAGCCAAGATGGGCTGAATTTTAATGAAAAACTGTTTTTT.

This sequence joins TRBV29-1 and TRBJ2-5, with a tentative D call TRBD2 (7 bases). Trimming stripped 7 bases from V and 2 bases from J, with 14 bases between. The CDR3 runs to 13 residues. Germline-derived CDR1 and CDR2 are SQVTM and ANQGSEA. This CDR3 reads CSGWGGLQETQYF. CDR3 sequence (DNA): TGCAGCGGCTGGGGGGGGCTTCAAGAGACCCAGTACTTC.

CDR3 region: CSARDMAGGGSYEQYF. The CDR3 nucleotides are TGCAGTGCTAGAGATATGGCGGGAGGAGGATCCTACGAGCAGTACTTC. J is TRBJ2-7 and V is TRBV20-1, with 8 bases lining up with TRBD2. Trimming took 0 bases from V and 1 from J; bases not matched to a gene: 8. This CDR3 is built from 16 residues. CDR1 is DFQATT and CDR2 is SNEGSKA in the germline V gene (reference sequence).

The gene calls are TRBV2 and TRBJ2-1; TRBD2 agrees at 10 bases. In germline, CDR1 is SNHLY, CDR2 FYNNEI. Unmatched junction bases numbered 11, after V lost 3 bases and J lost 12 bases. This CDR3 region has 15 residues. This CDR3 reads CASSEVASGGARQFF. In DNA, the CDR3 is TGTGCCAGCAGTGAGGTGGCTAGCGGGGGAGCCAGGCAGTTCTTC.

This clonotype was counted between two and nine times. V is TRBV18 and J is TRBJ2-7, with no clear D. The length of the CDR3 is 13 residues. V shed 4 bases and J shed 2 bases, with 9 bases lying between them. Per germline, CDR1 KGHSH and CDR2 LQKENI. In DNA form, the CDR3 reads TGTGCCAGCTCACTCAAACAAGCCTACGAGCAGTACTTC. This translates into CASSLKQAYEQYF.

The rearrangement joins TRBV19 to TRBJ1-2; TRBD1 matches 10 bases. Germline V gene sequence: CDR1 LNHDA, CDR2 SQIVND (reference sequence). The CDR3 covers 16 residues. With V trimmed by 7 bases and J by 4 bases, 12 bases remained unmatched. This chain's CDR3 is CASIYRTGGPSYGYTF. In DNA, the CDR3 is TGTGCCAGTATTTACCGGACAGGGGGTCCTTCCTATGGCTACACCTTC.

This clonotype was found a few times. CDR3 nucleotides: TGTGCCAGCAGGGTAGAGTTCTATAATTCACCCCTCCACTTT. Translation gives CASRVEFYNSPLHF. The V gene is TRBV6-1, the J gene TRBJ1-6, with D unclear. The V gene lost 6 bases and the J gene lost 3 bases, with 9 bases spanning the gap. The germline gives CDR1 MNHNS, CDR2 SASEGT. The CDR3 has 14 amino acids.

CDR3 in DNA: TGCGCCAGCAGCGTACCGGGACAGCGTTTAACAGATACGCAGTATTTT. As protein: CASSVPGQRLTDTQYF. The V gene is TRBV5-1, the J gene TRBJ2-3, with 7 bases fitting TRBD1. CDR1 and CDR2 (germline): SGHRS, YFSETQ. V shed 4 bases and J 3 bases; nucleotides not matched to a gene: 11. The CDR3 contains 16 residues. Based on the CDR3 plus reference TRBV5-1 and TRBJ2-3, the full variable domain is KAGVTQTPRYLIKTRGQQVTLSCSPISGHRSVSWYQQTPGQGLQFLFEYFSETQRNKGNFPGRFSGRQFSNSRSEMNVSTLELGDSALYLCASSVPGQRLTDTQYFGPGTRLTVL.

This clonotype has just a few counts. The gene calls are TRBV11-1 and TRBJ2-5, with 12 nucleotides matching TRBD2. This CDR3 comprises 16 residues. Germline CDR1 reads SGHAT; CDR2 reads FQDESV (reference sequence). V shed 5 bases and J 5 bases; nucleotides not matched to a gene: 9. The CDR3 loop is CASSPGTSGPGETQYF. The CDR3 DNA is TGTGCCAGCAGCCCCGGGACTAGCGGGCCGGGGGAGACCCAGTACTTC.

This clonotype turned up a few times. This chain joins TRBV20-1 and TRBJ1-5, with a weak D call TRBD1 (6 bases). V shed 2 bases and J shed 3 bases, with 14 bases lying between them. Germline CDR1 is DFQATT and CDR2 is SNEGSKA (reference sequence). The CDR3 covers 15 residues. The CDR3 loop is CSARREDSYNQPQHF. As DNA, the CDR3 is TGCAGTGCTAGACGAGAGGACAGTTACAATCAGCCCCAGCATTTT.

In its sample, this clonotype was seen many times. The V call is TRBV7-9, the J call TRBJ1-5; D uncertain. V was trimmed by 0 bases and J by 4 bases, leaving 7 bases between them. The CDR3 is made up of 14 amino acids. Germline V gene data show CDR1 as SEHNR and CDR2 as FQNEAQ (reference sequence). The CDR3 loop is CASSLAGPNQPQHF. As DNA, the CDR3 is TGTGCCAGCAGCTTAGCAGGGCCAAATCAGCCCCAGCATTTT.